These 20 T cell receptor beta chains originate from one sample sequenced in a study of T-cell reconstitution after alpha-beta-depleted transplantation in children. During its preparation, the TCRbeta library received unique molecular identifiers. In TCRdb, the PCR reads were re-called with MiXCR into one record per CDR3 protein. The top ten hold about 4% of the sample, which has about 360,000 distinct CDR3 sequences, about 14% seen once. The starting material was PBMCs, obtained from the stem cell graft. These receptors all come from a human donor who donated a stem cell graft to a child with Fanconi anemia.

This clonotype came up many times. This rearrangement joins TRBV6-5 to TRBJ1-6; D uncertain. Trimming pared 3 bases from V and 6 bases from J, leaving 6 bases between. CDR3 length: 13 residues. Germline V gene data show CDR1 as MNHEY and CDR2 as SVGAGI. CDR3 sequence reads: CASSYDLNSPLHF. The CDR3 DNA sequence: TGTGCCAGCAGTTATGATCTTAATTCACCCCTCCACTTT.

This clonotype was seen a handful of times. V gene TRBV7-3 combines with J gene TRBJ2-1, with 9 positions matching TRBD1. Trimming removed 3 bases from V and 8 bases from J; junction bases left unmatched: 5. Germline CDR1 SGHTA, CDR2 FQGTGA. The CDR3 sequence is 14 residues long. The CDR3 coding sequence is TGTGCCAGCAGCTTGACAGGGGGTCCGGATGAGCAGTTCTTC. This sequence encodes CASSLTGGPDEQFF.

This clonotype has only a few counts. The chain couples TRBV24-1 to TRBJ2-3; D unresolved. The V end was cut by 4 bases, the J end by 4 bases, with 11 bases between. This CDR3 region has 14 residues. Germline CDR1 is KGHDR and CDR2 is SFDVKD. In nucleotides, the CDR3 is TGTGCCACCAGTGAAATAGAAGATCCAGATACGCAGTATTTT. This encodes CATSEIEDPDTQYF.

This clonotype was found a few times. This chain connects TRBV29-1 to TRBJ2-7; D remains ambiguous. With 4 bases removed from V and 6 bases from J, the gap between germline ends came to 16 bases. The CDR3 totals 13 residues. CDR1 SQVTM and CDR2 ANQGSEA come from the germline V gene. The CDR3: CSVAPRSLSEQYV. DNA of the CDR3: TGCAGCGTTGCCCCCAGGAGCCTCTCCGAGCAGTACGTC.

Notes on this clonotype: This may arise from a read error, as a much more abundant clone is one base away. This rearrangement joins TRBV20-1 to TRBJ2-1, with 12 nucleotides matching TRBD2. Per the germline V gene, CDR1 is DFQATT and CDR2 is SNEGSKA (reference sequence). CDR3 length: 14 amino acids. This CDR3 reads CGANGLAGNNEQFF. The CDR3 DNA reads TGCGGTGCTAATGGACTAGCGGGAAACAATGAGCAGTTCTTC.

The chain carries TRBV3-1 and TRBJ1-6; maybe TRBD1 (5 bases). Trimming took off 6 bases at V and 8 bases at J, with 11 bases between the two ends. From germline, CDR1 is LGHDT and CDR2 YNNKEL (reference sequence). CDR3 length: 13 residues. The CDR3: CASRLGAHSPLHF. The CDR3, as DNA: TGTGCCAGCAGGCTAGGGGCGCATTCACCCCTCCACTTT.

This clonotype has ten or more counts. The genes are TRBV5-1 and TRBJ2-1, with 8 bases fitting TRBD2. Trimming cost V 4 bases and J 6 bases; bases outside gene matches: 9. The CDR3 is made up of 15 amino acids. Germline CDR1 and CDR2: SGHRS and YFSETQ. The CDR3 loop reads CASSKNGGAGNEQFF. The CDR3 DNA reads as TGCGCCAGCAGCAAAAACGGGGGGGCTGGCAATGAGCAGTTCTTC.

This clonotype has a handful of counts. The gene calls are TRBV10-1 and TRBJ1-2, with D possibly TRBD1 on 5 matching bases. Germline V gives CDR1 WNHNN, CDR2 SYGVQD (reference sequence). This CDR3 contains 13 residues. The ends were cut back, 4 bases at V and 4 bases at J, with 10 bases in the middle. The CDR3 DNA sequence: TGCGCCAGCAGTGGAGGACACAGCTATGGCTACACCTTC. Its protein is CASSGGHSYGYTF.

CDR3 coding DNA: TGTGCCAGCTCACCGGGACAGAGCAATCAGCCCCAGCATTTT. Protein sequence: CASSPGQSNQPQHF. The chain recombines TRBV18 with TRBJ1-5; TRBD1 aligns across 7 bases. This CDR3 has 14 amino acids. The J segment lost 1 base and the V segment lost 3 bases, leaving 0 bases of the junction unmatched. Germline lookup yields CDR1 KGHSH and CDR2 LQKENI. Based on the CDR3 plus reference TRBV18 and TRBJ1-5, the full variable domain is NAGVMQNPRHLVRRRGQEARLRCSPMKGHSHVYWYRQLPEEGLKFMVYLQKENIIDESGMPKERFSAEFPKEGPSILRIQQVVRGDSAAYFCASSPGQSNQPQHFGDGTRLSIL.

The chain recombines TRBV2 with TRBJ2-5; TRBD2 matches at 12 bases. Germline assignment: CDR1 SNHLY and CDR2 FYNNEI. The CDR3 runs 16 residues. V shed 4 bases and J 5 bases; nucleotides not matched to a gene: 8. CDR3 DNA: TGTGCCAGCAGTGGTTGGACTAGCGGGGCAGAGGAGACCCAGTACTTC. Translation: CASSGWTSGAEETQYF.

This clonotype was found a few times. CDR3 loop: CASSQVDGISNYGYTF. As DNA, the CDR3 is TGCGCCAGCAGCCAAGTGGATGGAATTAGTAACTATGGCTACACCTTC. This chain uses TRBV4-1 with TRBJ1-2; D unresolved. V shed 1 base and J shed 1 base, with 13 bases lying between them. Germline CDR1 is MGHRA and CDR2 is YSYEKL. The CDR3 length is 16 residues.

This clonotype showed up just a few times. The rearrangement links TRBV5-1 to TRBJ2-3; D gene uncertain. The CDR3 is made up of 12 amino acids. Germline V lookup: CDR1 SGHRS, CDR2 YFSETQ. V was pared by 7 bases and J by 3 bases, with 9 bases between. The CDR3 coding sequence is TGCGCCAGCGGGGATTTGACAGATACGCAGTATTTT. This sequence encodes CASGDLTDTQYF.

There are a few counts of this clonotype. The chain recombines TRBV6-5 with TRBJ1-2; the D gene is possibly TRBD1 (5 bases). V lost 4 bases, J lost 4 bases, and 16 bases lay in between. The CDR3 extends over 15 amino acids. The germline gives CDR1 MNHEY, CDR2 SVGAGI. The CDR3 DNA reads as TGTGCCAGCAGTTCATTCAACAGGAGATTCTATGGCTACACCTTC. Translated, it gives CASSSFNRRFYGYTF.

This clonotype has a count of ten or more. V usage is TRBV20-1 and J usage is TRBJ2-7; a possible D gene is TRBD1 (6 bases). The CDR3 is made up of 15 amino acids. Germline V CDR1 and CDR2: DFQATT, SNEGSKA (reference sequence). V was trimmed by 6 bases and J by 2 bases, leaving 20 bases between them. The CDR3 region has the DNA TGCAGTGCGGGAACAACCGGGACAACCCCCTACGAGCAGTACTTC. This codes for CSAGTTGTTPYEQYF.

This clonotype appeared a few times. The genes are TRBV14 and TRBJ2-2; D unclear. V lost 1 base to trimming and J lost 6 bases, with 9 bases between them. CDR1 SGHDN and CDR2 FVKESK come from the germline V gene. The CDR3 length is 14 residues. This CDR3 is CASSQVRVSGELFF. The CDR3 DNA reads TGTGCCAGCAGCCAAGTTAGGGTCTCCGGGGAGCTGTTTTTT. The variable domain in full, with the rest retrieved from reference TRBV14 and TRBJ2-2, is EAGVTQFPSHSVIEKGQTVTLRCDPISGHDNLYWYRRVMGKEIKFLLHFVKESKQDESGMPNNRFLAERTGGTYSTLKVQPAELEDSGVYFCASSQVRVSGELFFGEGSRLTVL.

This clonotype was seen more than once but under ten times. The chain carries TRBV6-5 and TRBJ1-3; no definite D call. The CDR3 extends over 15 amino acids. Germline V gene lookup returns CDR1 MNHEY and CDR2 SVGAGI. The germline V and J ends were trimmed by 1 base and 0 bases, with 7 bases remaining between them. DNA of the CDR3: TGTGCCAGCAGTTACTGGACCGGCTCTGGAAACACCATATATTTT. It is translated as CASSYWTGSGNTIYF.

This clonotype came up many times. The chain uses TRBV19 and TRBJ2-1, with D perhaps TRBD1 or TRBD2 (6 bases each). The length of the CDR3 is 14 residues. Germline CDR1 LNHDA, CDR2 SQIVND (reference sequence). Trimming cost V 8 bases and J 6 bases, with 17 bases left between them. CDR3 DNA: TGTGCCAGTGAGGGTTATGGGGGGCGCAATGAGCAGTTCTTC. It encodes CASEGYGGRNEQFF. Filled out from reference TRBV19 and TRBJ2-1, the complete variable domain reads DGGITQSPKYLFRKEGQNVTLSCEQNLNHDAMYWYRQDPGQGLRLIYYSQIVNDFQKGDIAEGYSVSREKKESFPLTVTSAQKNPTAFYLCASEGYGGRNEQFFGPGTRLTVL.

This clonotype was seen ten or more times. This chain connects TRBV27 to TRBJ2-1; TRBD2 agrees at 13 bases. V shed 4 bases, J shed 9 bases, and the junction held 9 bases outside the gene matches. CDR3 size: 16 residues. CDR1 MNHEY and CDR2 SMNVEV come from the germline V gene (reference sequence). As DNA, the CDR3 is TGTGCCAGCAGTTCCCCGGGACTAGCGGGGATCGGTGAGCAGTTCTTC. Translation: CASSSPGLAGIGEQFF.

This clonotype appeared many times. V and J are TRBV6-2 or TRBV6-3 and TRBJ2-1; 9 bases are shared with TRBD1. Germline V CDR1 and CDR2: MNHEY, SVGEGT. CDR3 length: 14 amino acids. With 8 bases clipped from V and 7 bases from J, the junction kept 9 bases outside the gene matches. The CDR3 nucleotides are TGTGCCAGCTCCGGGACAGGGCGAACGAATGAGCAGTTCTTC. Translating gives CASSGTGRTNEQFF.

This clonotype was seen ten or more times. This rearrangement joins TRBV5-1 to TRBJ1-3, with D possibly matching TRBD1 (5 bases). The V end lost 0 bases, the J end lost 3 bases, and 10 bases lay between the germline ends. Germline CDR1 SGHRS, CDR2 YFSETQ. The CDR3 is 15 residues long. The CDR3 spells CASSLAGGIGNTIYF. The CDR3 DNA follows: TGCGCCAGCAGCTTGGCCGGGGGAATTGGAAACACCATATATTTT.